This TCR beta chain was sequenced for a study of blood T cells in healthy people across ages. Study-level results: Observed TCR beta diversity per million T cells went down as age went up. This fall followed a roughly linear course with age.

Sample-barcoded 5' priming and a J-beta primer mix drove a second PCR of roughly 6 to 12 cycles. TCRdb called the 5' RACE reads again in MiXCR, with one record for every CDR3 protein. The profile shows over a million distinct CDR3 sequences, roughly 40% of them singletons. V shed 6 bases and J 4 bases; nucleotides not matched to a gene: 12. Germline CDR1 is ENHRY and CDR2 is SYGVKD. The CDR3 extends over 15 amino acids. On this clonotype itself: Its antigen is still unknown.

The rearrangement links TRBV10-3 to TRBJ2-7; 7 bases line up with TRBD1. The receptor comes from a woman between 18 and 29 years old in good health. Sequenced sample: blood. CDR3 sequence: CAISSDPGGEYEQYF. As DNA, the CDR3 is TGTGCCATCAGCTCAGACCCAGGGGGAGAGTACGAGCAGTACTTC.